This TCR beta chain was observed in a study of blood T cell repertoires in COVID-19. The CDR3 length is 14 residues. The V gene's germline CDR1 is SGHTS and CDR2 YDEGEE. The V segment lost 2 bases and the J segment 5 bases; nucleotides outside the gene matches: 5. Authors' methods: By means of reference gene primer amplification, nucleated cell counts were estimated. Method: immunoSEQ multiplex PCR; TCRdb's copy keeps in-frame clones and lacks some. V and J calls and clone size follow that table, whereas D and trimming were derived from the DNA. The repertoire holds just under 80,000 clones, 84% seen once, with 12% in the top ten.

The TCR sequence derives from a human donor in a cohort sampled during active COVID-19. The rearrangement links TRBV5-8 to TRBJ2-5; 8 bases map to TRBD1. Sequencing was performed on peripheral blood. The CDR3 region has the DNA TGTGCCAGCAGCTTTGACAGGGGCGTTGAGACCCAGTACTTC. Protein: CASSFDRGVETQYF.